These 3 T cell receptor beta chains came from one sample sequenced in a study of identical twins. MiXCR was run by TCRdb on the 5' RACE reads, yielding one entry per CDR3 protein. The sample has fewer than 800,000 distinct CDR3 sequences; just over 7% are singletons. These records were also assigned to another study, of yellow fever vaccine responses in identical twins.

Material: PBMCs. The receptors were gathered from a woman in her late teens or twenties in good health.

This clonotype has more than one count but fewer than ten. The CDR3 DNA sequence: TGTGCCAGCAGCTTGTATGGGGCGGGAGGGCCCCTTGGCACAGATACGCAGTATTTT. It codes for CASSLYGAGGPLGTDTQYF. V usage is TRBV7-6 and J usage is TRBJ2-3; 9 bases align to TRBD2. Germline V CDR1 and CDR2: SGHVS, FNYEAQ. This CDR3 has 19 residues. J lost 1 base, V lost 3 bases, and 14 bases had no gene match. Full variable domain (missing parts from reference TRBV7-6 and TRBJ2-3): GAGVSQSPRYKVTKRGQDVALRCDPISGHVSLYWYRQALGQGPEFLTYFNYEAQQDKSGLPNDRFSAERPEGSISTLTIQRTEQRDSAMYRCASSLYGAGGPLGTDTQYFGPGTRLTVL.

There are many counts of this clonotype. The chain employs TRBV6-4 and TRBJ1-5; TRBD1 might be the D (6 bases). The germline V and J ends were trimmed by 3 bases and 7 bases, with 10 bases remaining between them. CDR1 is MRHNA, CDR2 SNTAGT, per germline. The CDR3 sequence is 13 residues long. CDR3 sequence (DNA): TGTGCCAGCAGTGAAACCAGGGGACAGCCCCAGCATTTT. Encoded protein: CASSETRGQPQHF.

The CDR3 bases are TGTGCCAGCAGTTTCGGGTCGGGTCAGGGAGAGTACAATGAGCAGTTCTTC. It encodes CASSFGSGQGEYNEQFF. The V and J genes are TRBV28 and TRBJ2-1; the D gene could be TRBD1 or TRBD2 (5 bases each). The germline gives CDR1 MDHEN, CDR2 SYDVKM. The CDR3 is made up of 17 amino acids. V shed 3 bases and J shed 4 bases, with 19 bases lying between them.